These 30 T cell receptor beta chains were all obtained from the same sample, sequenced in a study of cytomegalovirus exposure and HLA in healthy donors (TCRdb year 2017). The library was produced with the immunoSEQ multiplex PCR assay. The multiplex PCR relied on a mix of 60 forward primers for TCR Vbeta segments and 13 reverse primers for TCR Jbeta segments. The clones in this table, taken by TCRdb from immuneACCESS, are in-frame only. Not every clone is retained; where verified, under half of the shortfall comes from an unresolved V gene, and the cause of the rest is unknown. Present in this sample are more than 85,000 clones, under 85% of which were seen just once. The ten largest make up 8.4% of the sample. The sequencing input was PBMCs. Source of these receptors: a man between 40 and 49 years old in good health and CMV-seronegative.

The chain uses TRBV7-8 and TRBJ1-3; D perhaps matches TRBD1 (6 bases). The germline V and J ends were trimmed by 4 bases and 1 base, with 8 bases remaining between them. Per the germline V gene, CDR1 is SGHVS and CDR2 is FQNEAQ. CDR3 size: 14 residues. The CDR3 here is CASSWTDSGNTIYF. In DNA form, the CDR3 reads TGTGCCAGCAGCTGGACAGATTCTGGAAACACCATATATTTT.

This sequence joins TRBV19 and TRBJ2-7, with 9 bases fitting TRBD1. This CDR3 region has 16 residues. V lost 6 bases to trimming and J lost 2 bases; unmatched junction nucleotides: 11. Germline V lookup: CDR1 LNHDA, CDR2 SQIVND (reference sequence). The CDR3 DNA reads TGTGCCAGTAGGCAAACCGGGACAGGGTTACCCTACGAGCAGTACTTC. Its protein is CASRQTGTGLPYEQYF. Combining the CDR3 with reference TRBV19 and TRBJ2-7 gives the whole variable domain DGGITQSPKYLFRKEGQNVTLSCEQNLNHDAMYWYRQDPGQGLRLIYYSQIVNDFQKGDIAEGYSVSREKKESFPLTVTSAQKNPTAFYLCASRQTGTGLPYEQYFGPGTRLTVT.

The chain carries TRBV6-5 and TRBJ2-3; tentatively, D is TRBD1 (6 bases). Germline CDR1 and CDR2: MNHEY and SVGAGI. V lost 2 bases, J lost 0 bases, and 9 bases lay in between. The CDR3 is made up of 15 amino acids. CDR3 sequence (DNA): TGTGCCAGCAGTTACGACAGGACTAGCACAGATACGCAGTATTTT. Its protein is CASSYDRTSTDTQYF.

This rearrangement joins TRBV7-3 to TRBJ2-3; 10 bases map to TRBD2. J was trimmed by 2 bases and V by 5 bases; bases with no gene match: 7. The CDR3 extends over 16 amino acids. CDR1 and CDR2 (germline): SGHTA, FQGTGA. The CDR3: CASSVRSGGYTDTQYF. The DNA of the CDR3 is TGTGCCAGCAGCGTTCGTAGCGGGGGGTACACAGATACGCAGTATTTT. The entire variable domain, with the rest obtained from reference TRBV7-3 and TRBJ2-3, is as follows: GAGVSQTPSNKVTEKGKYVELRCDPISGHTALYWYRQSLGQGPEFLIYFQGTGAADDSGLPNDRFFAVRPEGSVSTLKIQRTERGDSAVYLCASSVRSGGYTDTQYFGPGTRLTVL.

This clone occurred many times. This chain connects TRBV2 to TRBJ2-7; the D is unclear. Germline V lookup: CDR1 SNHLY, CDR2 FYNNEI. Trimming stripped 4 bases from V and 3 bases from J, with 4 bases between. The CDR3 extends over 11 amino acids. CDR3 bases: TGTGCCAGCAGTGGTTACTACGAGCAGTACTTC. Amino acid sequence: CASSGYYEQYF.

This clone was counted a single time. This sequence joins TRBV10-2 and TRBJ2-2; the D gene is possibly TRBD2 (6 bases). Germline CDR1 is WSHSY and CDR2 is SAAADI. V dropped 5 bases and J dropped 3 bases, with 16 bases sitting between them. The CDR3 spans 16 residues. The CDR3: CASSQRRGEDTGELFF. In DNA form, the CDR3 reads TGCGCCAGCAGTCAAAGGCGCGGGGAGGACACCGGGGAGCTGTTTTTT.

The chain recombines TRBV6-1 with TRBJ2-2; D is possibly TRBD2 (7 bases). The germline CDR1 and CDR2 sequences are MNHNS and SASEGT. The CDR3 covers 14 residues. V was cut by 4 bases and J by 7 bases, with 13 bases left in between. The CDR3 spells CASSVEGGLGELFF. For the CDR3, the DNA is TGTGCCAGCAGTGTGGAGGGGGGGCTCGGGGAGCTGTTTTTT.

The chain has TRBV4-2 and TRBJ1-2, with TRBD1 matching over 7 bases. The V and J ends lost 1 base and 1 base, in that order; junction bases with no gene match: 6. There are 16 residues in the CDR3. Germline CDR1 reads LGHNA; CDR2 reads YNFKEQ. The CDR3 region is CASSQAQGDLNYGYTF. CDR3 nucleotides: TGTGCCAGCAGCCAAGCCCAGGGGGATCTTAACTATGGCTACACCTTC.

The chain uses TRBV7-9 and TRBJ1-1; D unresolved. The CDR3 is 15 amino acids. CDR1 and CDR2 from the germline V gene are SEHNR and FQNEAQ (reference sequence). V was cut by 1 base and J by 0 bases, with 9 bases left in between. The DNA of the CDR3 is TGTGCCAGCAGCTTAGGGTCTGCGATGAACACTGAAGCTTTCTTT. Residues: CASSLGSAMNTEAFF.

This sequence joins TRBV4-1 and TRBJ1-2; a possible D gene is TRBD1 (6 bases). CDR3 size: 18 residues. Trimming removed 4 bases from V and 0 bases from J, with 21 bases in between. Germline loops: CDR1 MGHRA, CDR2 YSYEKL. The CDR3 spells CASSPLLDRTGTNYGYTF. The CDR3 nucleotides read TGCGCCAGCAGCCCATTACTCGACAGGACGGGGACTAACTATGGCTACACCTTC.

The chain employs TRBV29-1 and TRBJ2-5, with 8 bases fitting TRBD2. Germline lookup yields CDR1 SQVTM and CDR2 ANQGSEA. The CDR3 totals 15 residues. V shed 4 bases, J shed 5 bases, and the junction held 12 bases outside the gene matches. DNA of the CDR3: TGCAGCGTTGGGGGAGGCGAGCGGGGGCTTGAGACCCAGTACTTC. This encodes CSVGGGERGLETQYF. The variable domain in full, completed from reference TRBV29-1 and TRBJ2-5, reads SAVISQKPSRDICQRGTSLTIQCQVDSQVTMMFWYRQQPGQSLTLIATANQGSEATYESGFVIDKFPISRPNLTFSTLTVSNMSPEDSSIYLCSVGGGERGLETQYFGPGTRLLVL.

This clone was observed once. The CDR3 nucleotides read TGTGCCAGCAGCCAGGGATACGAGCAGTACTTC. Its translation is CASSQGYEQYF. The chain links TRBV5-4 to TRBJ2-7, with D possibly TRBD1 on 5 matching bases. Germline CDR1 is SGHNT and CDR2 is YYREEE (reference sequence). Trimming removed 4 bases from V and 4 bases from J, with 6 bases in between. The CDR3 is 11 amino acids.

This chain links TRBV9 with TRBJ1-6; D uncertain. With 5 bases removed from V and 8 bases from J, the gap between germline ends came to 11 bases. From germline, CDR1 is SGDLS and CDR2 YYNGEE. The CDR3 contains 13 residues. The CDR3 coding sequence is TGTGCCAGCAGGAGCGGGGAGGATTCACCCCTCCACTTT. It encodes CASRSGEDSPLHF. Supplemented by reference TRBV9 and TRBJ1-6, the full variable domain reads DSGVTQTPKHLITATGQRVTLRCSPRSGDLSVYWYQQSLDQGLQFLIQYYNGEERAKGNILERFSAQQFPDLHSELNLSSLELGDSALYFCASRSGEDSPLHFGNGTRLTVT.

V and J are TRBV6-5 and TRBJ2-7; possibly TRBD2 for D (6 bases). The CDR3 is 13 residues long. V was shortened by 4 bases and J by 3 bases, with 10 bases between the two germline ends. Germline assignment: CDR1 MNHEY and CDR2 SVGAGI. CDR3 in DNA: TGTGCCAGCAGTTCGGGAGTGCGCTACGAGCAGTACTTC. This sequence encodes CASSSGVRYEQYF.

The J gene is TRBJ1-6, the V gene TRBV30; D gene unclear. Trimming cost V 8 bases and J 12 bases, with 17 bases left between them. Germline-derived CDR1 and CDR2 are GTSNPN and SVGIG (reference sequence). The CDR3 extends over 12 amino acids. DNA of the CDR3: TGTGCCGGAGGGCGGGCCCCTGGACCCCTCCACTTT. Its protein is CAGGRAPGPLHF.

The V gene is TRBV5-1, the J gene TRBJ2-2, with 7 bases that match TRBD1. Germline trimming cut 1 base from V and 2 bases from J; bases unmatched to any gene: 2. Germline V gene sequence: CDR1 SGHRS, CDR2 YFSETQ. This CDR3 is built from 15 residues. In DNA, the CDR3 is TGCGCCAGCAGCTTGCGGGACAGAAACACCGGGGAGCTGTTTTTT. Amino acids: CASSLRDRNTGELFF.

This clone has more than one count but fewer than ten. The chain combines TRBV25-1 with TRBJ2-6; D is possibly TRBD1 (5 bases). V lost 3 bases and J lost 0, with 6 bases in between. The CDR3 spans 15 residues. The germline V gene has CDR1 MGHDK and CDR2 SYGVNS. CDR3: CASSDGASGANVLTF. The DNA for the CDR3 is TGTGCCAGCAGTGATGGGGCCTCTGGGGCCAACGTCCTGACTTTC.

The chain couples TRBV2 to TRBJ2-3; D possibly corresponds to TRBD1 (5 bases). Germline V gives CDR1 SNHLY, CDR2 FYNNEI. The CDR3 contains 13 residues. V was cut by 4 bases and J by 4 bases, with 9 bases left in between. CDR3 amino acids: CASSAQGPDTQYF. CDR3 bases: TGTGCCAGCAGTGCGCAGGGTCCAGATACGCAGTATTTT. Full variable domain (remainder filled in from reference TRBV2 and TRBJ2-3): EPEVTQTPSHQVTQMGQEVILRCVPISNHLYFYWYRQILGQKVEFLVSFYNNEISEKSEIFDDQFSVERPDGSNFTLKIRSTKLEDSAMYFCASSAQGPDTQYFGPGTRLTVL.

The CDR3 DNA follows: TGTGCCAGCAGCGTGGCTAGCGGGGGGGCCCAAGAGACCCAGTACTTC. Translating it yields CASSVASGGAQETQYF. The rearrangement uses TRBV9 and TRBJ2-5; 12 bases align to TRBD2. This CDR3 has 16 residues. The germline V gene encodes CDR1 SGDLS and CDR2 YYNGEE. Trimming took 2 bases from V and 1 from J; bases not matched to a gene: 3.

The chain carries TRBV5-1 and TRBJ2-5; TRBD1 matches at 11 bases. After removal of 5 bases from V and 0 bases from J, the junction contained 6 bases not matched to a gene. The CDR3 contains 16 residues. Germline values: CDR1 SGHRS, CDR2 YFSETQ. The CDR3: CASSPGQGAYQETQYF. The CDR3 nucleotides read TGCGCCAGCAGTCCCGGACAGGGGGCGTACCAAGAGACCCAGTACTTC.

The CDR3 sequence: CASSGQGRQPQHF. CDR3 nucleotide sequence: TGTGCCAGCAGTGGACAGGGGAGGCAGCCCCAGCATTTT. V is TRBV6-1 and J is TRBJ1-5, with 8 bases aligning to TRBD1. The germline V gene has CDR1 MNHNS and CDR2 SASEGT. The V gene end was trimmed by 4 bases and the J gene end by 7 bases; junction bases not matched to a gene: 3. The CDR3 extends over 13 amino acids.

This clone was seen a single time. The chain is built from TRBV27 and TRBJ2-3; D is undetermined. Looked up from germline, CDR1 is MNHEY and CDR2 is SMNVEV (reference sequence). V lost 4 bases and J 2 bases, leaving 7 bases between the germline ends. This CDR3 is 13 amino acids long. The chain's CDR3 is CASSYGSTDTQYF. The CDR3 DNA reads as TGTGCCAGCAGTTACGGGTCCACAGATACGCAGTATTTT.

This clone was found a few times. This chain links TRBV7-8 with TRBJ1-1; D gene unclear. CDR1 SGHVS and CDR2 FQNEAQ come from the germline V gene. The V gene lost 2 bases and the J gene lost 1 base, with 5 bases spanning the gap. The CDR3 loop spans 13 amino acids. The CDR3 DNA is TGTGCCAGCAGCTTACGGAGGAACACTGAAGCTTTCTTT. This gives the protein CASSLRRNTEAFF.

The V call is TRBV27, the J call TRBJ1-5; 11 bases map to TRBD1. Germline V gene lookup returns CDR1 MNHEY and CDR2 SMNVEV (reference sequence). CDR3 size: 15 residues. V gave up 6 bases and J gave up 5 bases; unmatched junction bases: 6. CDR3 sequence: CASRRDRGFHQPQHF. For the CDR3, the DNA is TGTGCCAGCAGAAGGGACAGGGGGTTTCATCAGCCCCAGCATTTT.

The CDR3 here is CAIGRAGSLIREETQYF. CDR3 nucleotides: TGTGCCATCGGGAGGGCAGGGAGCCTGATTCGGGAAGAGACCCAGTACTTC. The chain is built from TRBV10-3 and TRBJ2-5, with TRBD2 identical over 7 bases. Trimming removed 8 bases from V and 3 bases from J; junction bases left unmatched: 18. CDR1 and CDR2 from the germline V gene are ENHRY and SYGVKD. The length of the CDR3 is 17 residues.

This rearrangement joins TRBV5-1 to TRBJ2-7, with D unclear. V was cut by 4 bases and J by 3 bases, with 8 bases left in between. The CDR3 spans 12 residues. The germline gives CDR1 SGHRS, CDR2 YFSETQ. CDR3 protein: CASSIPNYEQYF. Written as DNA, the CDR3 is TGCGCCAGCAGCATCCCTAACTACGAGCAGTACTTC.

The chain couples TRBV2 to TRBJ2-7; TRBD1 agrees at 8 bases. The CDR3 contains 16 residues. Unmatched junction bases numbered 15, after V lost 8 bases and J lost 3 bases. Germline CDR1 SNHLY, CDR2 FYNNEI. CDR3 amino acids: CASAPPRDRFDYEQYF. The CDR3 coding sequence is TGTGCCAGCGCCCCCCCCCGGGACAGGTTCGACTACGAGCAGTACTTC.

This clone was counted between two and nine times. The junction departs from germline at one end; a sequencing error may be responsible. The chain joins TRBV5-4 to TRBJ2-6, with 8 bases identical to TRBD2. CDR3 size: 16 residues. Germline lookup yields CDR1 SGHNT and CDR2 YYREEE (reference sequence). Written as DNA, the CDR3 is TGCGCCAGCAGCCAACAGCGGGGGACTGGGGCCAACGTCCTGACTTTC. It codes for CASSQQRGTGANVLTF.

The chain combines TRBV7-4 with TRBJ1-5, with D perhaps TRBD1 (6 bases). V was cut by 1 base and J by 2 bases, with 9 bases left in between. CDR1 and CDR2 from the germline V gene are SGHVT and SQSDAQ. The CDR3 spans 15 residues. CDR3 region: CASSLVGGGNQPQHF. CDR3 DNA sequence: TGTGCCAGCAGCTTAGTTGGGGGCGGCAATCAGCCCCAGCATTTT.

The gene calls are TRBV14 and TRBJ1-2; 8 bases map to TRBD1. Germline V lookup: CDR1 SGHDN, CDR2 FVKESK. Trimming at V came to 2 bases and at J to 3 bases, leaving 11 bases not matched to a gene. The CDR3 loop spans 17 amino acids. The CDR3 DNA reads TGTGCCAGCAGCCAAATATTCACCAGGGGGCTTTACTATGGCTACACCTTC. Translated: CASSQIFTRGLYYGYTF.